The rows below give T cell receptor beta chains drawn from one sample of a study of long-term antiretroviral therapy in people with HIV. The repertoire was sequenced with immunoSEQ multiplex PCR; TCRdb's copy has only in-frame clones and lacks some. The profile shows about 20,000 clones, approximately 90% of them singletons. This specimen consisted of unsorted PBMCs, obtained roughly 4.2 years before starting antiretroviral therapy. Receptors were obtained from a woman aged 25 to 45 with HIV. Each CDR3 is given with its conserved first and last residue. The D gene is left open where the match is weak. A clone size is listed for some rows: how often the clone was seen (once, few, many), or a class if it is expanded.

size	V	D	J	DNA	CDR3
-	TRBV10-3	TRBD1	TRBJ2-2	TGTGCCATCAGGGTACAGGGGGCCACCGGGGAGCTGTTTTTT	CAIRVQGATGELFF
-	TRBV7-9	-	TRBJ1-1	TGTGCCAGCAGCCAACCAGAGAGACTGAACACTGAAGCTTTCTTT	CASSQPERLNTEAFF
-	TRBV25-1	-	TRBJ1-2	TGTGCCAGCAGTCCCGGGACACAAATCTATGGCTACACCTTC	CASSPGTQIYGYTF
-	TRBV10-1	TRBD2	TRBJ2-5	TGCGCCAGCAGTGAAAGTCTAGCGGGGACCCAGTACTTC	CASSESLAGTQYF
-	TRBV10-3	-	TRBJ2-5	TGTGCCATCAGTGCGGGCGGAATCCAAGAGACCCAGTACTTC	CAISAGGIQETQYF
-	TRBV25-1	-	TRBJ1-4	TGTGCCAGCAGCAGCGGACGATCAACTAATGAAAAACTGTTTTTT	CASSSGRSTNEKLFF
once	TRBV6-5	-	TRBJ2-1	TGTGCCAGCAGTTATTCGAATAAACCGTACAATGAGCAGTTCTTC	CASSYSNKPYNEQFF
-	TRBV4-1	TRBD2	TRBJ2-5	TGCGCCAGCAGCCAAGGCTTGACTAGCGGGAGCCAAGAGACCCAGTACTTC	CASSQGLTSGSQETQYF
-	TRBV7-6	-	TRBJ1-2	TGTGCCAGCAGCCACGACAGTTACTATGGCTACACCTTC	CASSHDSYYGYTF
-	TRBV7-2	-	TRBJ1-5	TGTGCCAGCAGTCAAGGGGTTGGCAATCAGCCCCAGCATTTT	CASSQGVGNQPQHF
-	TRBV7-9	-	TRBJ2-7	TGTGCCAGCAGCTTAAGGGTATCAGGGCTCCGACCCAGCGAGCAGTACTTC	CASSLRVSGLRPSEQYF
-	TRBV7-6	TRBD2	TRBJ2-3	TGTGCCACAGCCCTCCTTAGCGGGGGGTCCACAGATACGCAGTATTTT	CATALLSGGSTDTQYF
few	TRBV7-2	-	TRBJ2-2	TGTGCCAGCAGCTTAGCGCAGTTCCCCGGGGAGCTGTTTTTT	CASSLAQFPGELFF
-	TRBV18	-	TRBJ1-6	TGTGCCAGCTCACCAAGGGACATTACGTCCCTCCACTTT	CASSPRDITSLHF
-	TRBV27	TRBD1	TRBJ2-7	TGTGCCAGCGGGACAGGCTACGAGCAGTACTTC	CASGTGYEQYF
-	TRBV18	-	TRBJ1-4	TGTGCCAGCTCACCAGGGATTGAGGAAAAACTGTTTTTT	CASSPGIEEKLFF
-	TRBV25-1	TRBD1	TRBJ2-4	TGTGCCAGCAGTTTAGGACAGGGAGCCAAAAACATTCAGTACTTC	CASSLGQGAKNIQYF
-	TRBV7-8	TRBD1	TRBJ1-1	TGTGCCAGCAGCTCATCCTCCGTTCTGGCAGGGGGCATTAACACTGAAGCTTTCTTT	CASSSSSVLAGGINTEAFF
-	TRBV19	TRBD1	TRBJ1-5	TGTGCCAGTAACGATTGGCACAGGGGGAATCAGCCCCAGCATTTT	CASNDWHRGNQPQHF
-	TRBV19	TRBD1	TRBJ1-2	TGTGCCAGTAGTATCCCCGGGACAGGGGCCGGCTACACCTTC	CASSIPGTGAGYTF
-	TRBV5-6	-	TRBJ2-5	TGTGCCAGCAGCTACACTAAACGGGTGGAGACCCAGTACTTC	CASSYTKRVETQYF
-	TRBV27	TRBD2	TRBJ2-3	TGTGCCAGCAGTTTAGTGCGGGGGGATATAGATACGCAGTATTTT	CASSLVRGDIDTQYF
-	TRBV6-1	-	TRBJ1-2	TGTGCCAGCAGTGAAAATTCGGTAACAGGGAGTCGTGGCTACACCTTC	CASSENSVTGSRGYTF
-	TRBV4-3	-	TRBJ1-3	TGCGCCAGCAGCCAAGATTGGGGACAAGATAGCTTGTTTAGGAACACCATATATTTT	CASSQDWGQDSLFRNTIYF
-	TRBV7-2	TRBD2	TRBJ2-7	TGTGCCAGCAGCTTAGCGGGCGGGCTAGCGGGGGGTAGCTCCTACGAGCAGTACTTC	CASSLAGGLAGGSSYEQYF
-	TRBV4-1	-	TRBJ1-3	TGCGCCAGCAGCCTCGGACCGGTGGGGGAGACGGGGAGCGGAAACACCATATATTTT	CASSLGPVGETGSGNTIYF
-	TRBV11-2	-	TRBJ1-6	TGTGCCAGCAGCTTAGATCCCAGTTATAATTCACCCCTCCACTTT	CASSLDPSYNSPLHF
-	TRBV29-1	-	TRBJ1-2	TGCAGCGTTGCCGCTGGCGGACGTTTTAACTATGGCTACACCTTC	CSVAAGGRFNYGYTF
-	TRBV29-1	TRBD2	TRBJ2-1	TGCAGCGCCGAGGGCGCTAGCGGGGCCGGATTTAATCACAATGAGCAGTTCTTC	CSAEGASGAGFNHNEQFF
-	TRBV5-6	TRBD1	TRBJ1-4	TGTGCCAGCAGCTTGGGAAACAGGGGGCAGGGTGAAAAACTGTTTTTT	CASSLGNRGQGEKLFF
-	TRBV6-1	-	TRBJ2-7	TGTGCCAGCAGTGATAATCCCACCTTGGACGAGCAGTACTTC	CASSDNPTLDEQYF
-	TRBV18	-	TRBJ2-6	TGTGCCAGCTCACCCCCCTCCGGGGTCCTGACTTTC	CASSPPSGVLTF
-	TRBV5-4	-	TRBJ1-1	TGTGCCAGCAGCTTGGGGGAGTTGGTGAACACTGAAGCTTTCTTT	CASSLGELVNTEAFF
-	TRBV10-3	-	TRBJ1-2	TGTGCCATCAGTGAGTCCATGGGGGCGGCCTATGGCTACACCTTC	CAISESMGAAYGYTF
-	TRBV11-2	TRBD1	TRBJ2-5	TGTGCCAGCAGCCACTATATACAGGGGTTAGAGACCCAGTACTTC	CASSHYIQGLETQYF
-	TRBV19	-	TRBJ1-5	TGTGCCAGTAGTCCTGCGGGGGGCAATCAGCCCCAGCATTTT	CASSPAGGNQPQHF
-	TRBV9	-	TRBJ2-3	TGTGCCAGCAGCGTAGCCCCCAGCCCCGAAGATACGCAGTATTTT	CASSVAPSPEDTQYF
-	TRBV10-1	-	TRBJ1-3	TGCGCCAGCAGTGAGTGCCCCAACTCTGGAAACACCATATATTTT	CASSECPNSGNTIYF
-	TRBV27	-	TRBJ2-7	TGTGCCAGCAGTTTGACGGGGAACTACTACGAGCAGTACTTC	CASSLTGNYYEQYF
-	TRBV30	-	TRBJ1-5	TGTGCCTGGAGTGCCGGCAGGGACCTTTATAGCAATCAGCCCCAGCATTTT	CAWSAGRDLYSNQPQHF
few	TRBV6-6	TRBD1	TRBJ2-1	TGTGCCAGCAGTATTACTCCGGGACAGGGAGAGTTCTTC	CASSITPGQGEFF
-	TRBV19	TRBD2	TRBJ2-5	TGTGCCAGTAGTATAGCCGGGACTAGCGGAGAGACCCAGTACTTC	CASSIAGTSGETQYF
-	TRBV7-6	-	TRBJ1-4	TGTGCCAGCAGCTTTGAAGCTTTTAATGAAAAACTGTTTTTT	CASSFEAFNEKLFF
-	TRBV6-5	TRBD1	TRBJ1-2	TGTGCCAGCAGTCCCGGGACAGGAAACTATGGCTACACCTTC	CASSPGTGNYGYTF
-	TRBV6-1	TRBD1	TRBJ2-2	TGTGCCAGCAGTGAGCGAGACAGGGGCACCGGGGAGCTGTTTTTT	CASSERDRGTGELFF
medium-sized	TRBV5-6	-	TRBJ2-7	TGTGCCAGCAGCTTGGGATGGGGGGCCTACGAGCAGTACTTC	CASSLGWGAYEQYF
-	TRBV4-3	-	TRBJ1-5	TGCGCCAGCAGCCAAGAGGCGTCAGCCAGCAATCAGCCCCAGCATTTT	CASSQEASASNQPQHF
-	TRBV11-3	-	TRBJ2-1	TGTGCCAGCAGCTTAGGTCAGGGGAGCTCCTACAATGAGCAGTTCTTC	CASSLGQGSSYNEQFF
-	TRBV6-6	TRBD1	TRBJ1-2	TGTGCCAGCAGAACGACCGGGACAGGTTATGGCTACACCTTC	CASRTTGTGYGYTF
-	TRBV7-3	-	TRBJ2-5	TGTGCCAGCAGCTCAGGGGACGCGGGAGAGACCCAGTACTTC	CASSSGDAGETQYF
-	TRBV5-6	-	TRBJ1-3	TGTGCCAGCAGCTTGGGAAATAGGGGGAACACCATATATTTT	CASSLGNRGNTIYF